The entry below gives a single T cell receptor beta chain sequence along with its context. The PCR used 60 Vbeta and 13 Jbeta primers. Measured with immunoSEQ multiplex PCR; TCRdb has only the in-frame clones, and not every one. The sample holds about 230,000 clones, over 65% seen once. The data were taken from a study of cytomegalovirus exposure and HLA in healthy donors. The CDR3 spans 15 residues. V gave up 2 bases and J gave up 6 bases; unmatched junction bases: 4. From germline, CDR1 is MNHNS and CDR2 SASEGT. This chain connects TRBV6-1 to TRBJ1-4; 9 nucleotides match TRBD1. Sequencing was performed on PBMCs. The sequence was obtained from an older woman in good health and CMV-seropositive. The CDR3 DNA reads as TGTGCCAGCAGTGAATGGACAGGGGCTGATGAAAAACTGTTTTTT. Amino acid sequence: CASSEWTGADEKLFF.